The clone carrying this T cell receptor beta chain was seen a few times. Expressed TCRB transcripts got sequenced, as all isolated RNA was reverse transcribed. Clones were sequenced by immunoSEQ multiplex PCR, and TCRdb holds only the in-frame ones, with some missing. Among about half a million clones listed, over 10% were seen once. CDR1 is SGHVS and CDR2 is FQNEAQ in the germline V gene. The CDR3 contains 14 residues. Trimming removed 7 bases at V and 4 bases at J, with 16 bases between. The data are from a study of beta chain features in type 1 diabetes. The wider study: No patient-donor differences in age, gender, total cells or subset yield.

J is TRBJ1-2 and V is TRBV7-8; D may be TRBD1 (6 bases). This receptor was obtained from a woman aged 18 to 35 in good health. The material sequenced was naive CD4+ T cells from blood. The CDR3 DNA is TGTGCCAGCAAGAGACAGGCCTTGTCCTATGGCTACACCTTC. Protein product: CASKRQALSYGYTF. The full variable domain, its missing parts supplied by reference TRBV7-8 and TRBJ1-2, is GAGVSQSPRYKVAKRGQDVALRCDPISGHVSLFWYQQALGQGPEFLTYFQNEAQLDKSGLPSDRFFAERPEGSVSTLKIQRTQQEDSAVYLCASKRQALSYGYTFGSGTRLTVV.